These 7 T cell receptor beta chains were all obtained from the same sample, sequenced in a study of beta chain features in type 1 diabetes. All of the isolated RNA was reverse transcribed, so expressed TCRB transcripts were sequenced. Measured with immunoSEQ multiplex PCR; TCRdb has only the in-frame clones, and not every one. The sample holds 810,000 or so clones, roughly 17% seen once. Sequenced sample: naive CD4+ T cells from blood. The receptor set was obtained from a woman aged 18-29 years in good health.

The chain recombines TRBV29-1 with TRBJ2-1; 8 positions agree with TRBD2. The V and J ends lost 7 bases and 2 bases, in that order; junction bases with no gene match: 7. The CDR3 extends over 14 amino acids. Germline CDR1 and CDR2: SQVTM and ANQGSEA. The CDR3 is CSGSGRLPYNEQFF. The CDR3 DNA reads as TGCAGCGGGAGCGGGAGACTCCCCTACAATGAGCAGTTCTTC.

Only a few counts were recorded for this clone. The rearrangement uses TRBV19 and TRBJ1-5, with D unresolved. V lost 1 base, J lost 7 bases, and 8 bases lay in between. CDR3 length equals 13 residues. CDR1 and CDR2 (germline): LNHDA, SQIVND (reference sequence). The CDR3 DNA is TGTGCCAGTAGTATAGTCACCAGGCAGCCCCAGCATTTT. Protein: CASSIVTRQPQHF.

This clone was seen a handful of times. The rearrangement joins TRBV4-3 to TRBJ1-3; D ambiguous. The germline V gene encodes CDR1 LGHNA and CDR2 YSLEER. The CDR3 has 18 amino acids. V was pared by 1 base and J by 8 bases, with 24 bases between. Here the CDR3 DNA reads TGCGCCAGCAGCCAAGGTGGAGGCAGTCCGTCCTGGAGGGACACCATATATTTT. Translation: CASSQGGGSPSWRDTIYF.

This clone was counted only a few times. This chain connects TRBV20-1 to TRBJ2-5; D not resolved. V was cut by 5 bases and J by 2 bases, with 3 bases left in between. Germline CDR1 is DFQATT and CDR2 is SNEGSKA (reference sequence). This CDR3 is built from 10 residues. CDR3: CSALQETQYF. In nucleotides, the CDR3 is TGCAGTGCTCTACAAGAGACCCAGTACTTC.

The CDR3 protein is CATTGQDAHEQYF. In nucleotides, the CDR3 is TGTGCCACCACGGGACAGGATGCCCACGAGCAGTACTTC. The V gene is TRBV10-3, the J gene TRBJ2-7, with 8 bases lining up with TRBD1. Germline lookup yields CDR1 ENHRY and CDR2 SYGVKD. The CDR3 is 13 residues long. V trimming: 10 bases; J trimming: 5 bases; junction bases outside the gene matches: 10.

This clone occurred once. V and J are TRBV7-2 and TRBJ2-7; D is perhaps TRBD2 (6 bases). CDR3 length: 17 residues. Germline CDR1 SGHTA, CDR2 FQGNSA. Between the trimmed V and J ends, which lost 5 bases and 3 bases, there was a span of 23 bases. CDR3 in amino acids: CASSLFFSGESYYEQYF. The CDR3 DNA is TGTGCCAGCAGCCTTTTTTTTTCGGGGGAGTCGTACTACGAGCAGTACTTC.

This clone has a handful of counts. The chain is built from TRBV4-2 and TRBJ2-1, with 10 bases fitting TRBD2. The CDR3 sequence is 15 residues long. The germline V gene encodes CDR1 LGHNA and CDR2 YNFKEQ. V lost 0 bases to trimming and J lost 5 bases; unmatched junction nucleotides: 1. Written as DNA, the CDR3 is TGTGCCAGCAGCCAAGAACTAGCGGGGAACAATGAGCAGTTCTTC. Translated, it gives CASSQELAGNNEQFF.